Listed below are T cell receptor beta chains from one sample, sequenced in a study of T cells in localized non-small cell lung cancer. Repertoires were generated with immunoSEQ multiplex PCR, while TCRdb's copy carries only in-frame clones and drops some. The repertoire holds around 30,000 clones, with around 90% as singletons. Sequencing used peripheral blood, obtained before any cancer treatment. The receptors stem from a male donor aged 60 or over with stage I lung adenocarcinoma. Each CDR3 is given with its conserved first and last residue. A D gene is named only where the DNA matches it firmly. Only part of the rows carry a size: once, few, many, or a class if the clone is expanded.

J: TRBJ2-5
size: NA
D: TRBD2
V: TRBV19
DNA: TGTGCCAGTAGTCCCATAGCGGGGGTGACAGAGACCCAGTACTTC
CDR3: CASSPIAGVTETQYF

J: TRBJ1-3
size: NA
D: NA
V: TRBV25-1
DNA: TGTGCCAGCAGTGAAGGCCACTTTTTTTGGTCTGGAAACACCATATATTTT
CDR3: CASSEGHFFWSGNTIYF

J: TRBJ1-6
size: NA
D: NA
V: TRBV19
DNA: TGTGCCAGTAGTACGTCGGACCCAGGGATTAATTCACCCCTCCACTTT
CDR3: CASSTSDPGINSPLHF

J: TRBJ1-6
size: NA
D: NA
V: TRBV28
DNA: TGTGCCAGCAGGTTGTCGGGGGGAAGTAATTCACCCCTCCACTTT
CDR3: CASRLSGGSNSPLHF

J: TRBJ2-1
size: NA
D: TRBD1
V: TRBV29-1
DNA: TGCAGCGTTGGACAGGGGACCCACAATGAGCAGTTCTTC
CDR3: CSVGQGTHNEQFF

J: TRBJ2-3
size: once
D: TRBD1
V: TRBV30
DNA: TGTGCCTGGAGTTCCGGGACAGGGATCACAGATACGCAGTATTTT
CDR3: CAWSSGTGITDTQYF

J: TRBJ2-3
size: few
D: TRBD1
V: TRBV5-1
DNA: TGCGCCAGCAGCTTGGCCGCAGGGGGCGGCACAGATACGCAGTATTTT
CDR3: CASSLAAGGGTDTQYF

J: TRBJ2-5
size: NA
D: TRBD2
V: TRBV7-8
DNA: TGTGCCAGCAGCTTAATCGCGGGGGGGAAGACCCAGTACTTC
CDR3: CASSLIAGGKTQYF

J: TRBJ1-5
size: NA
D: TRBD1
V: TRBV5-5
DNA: TGTGCCAGCAGCCGGACAGGGGAACACCAGCATTTT
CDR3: CASSRTGEHQHF

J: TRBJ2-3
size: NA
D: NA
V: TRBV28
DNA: TGTGCCAGCAGTTCCATATTTACTAGCACCGTCACAGATACGCAGTATTTT
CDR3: CASSSIFTSTVTDTQYF